Below are 19 T cell receptor beta chains sequenced from a single sample in a study of blood T cell repertoires in COVID-19. Only in-frame clones appear in the TCRdb table, and some are missing; sequencing was by immunoSEQ multiplex PCR. The sample includes under 150,000 clones, just under 85% of them seen just once. The sequencing sample was made of peripheral blood. The origin of the receptors is a man aged 65 to 85 with active or convalescent COVID-19.

With regard to this clone: The sample contains more than one DNA sequence encoding this CDR3. The chain combines TRBV7-8 with TRBJ2-7; 7 bases are shared with TRBD2. This CDR3 comprises 13 residues. CDR1 and CDR2 (germline): SGHVS, FQNEAQ. With 6 bases clipped from V and 0 bases from J, the junction kept 2 bases outside the gene matches. As DNA, the CDR3 is TGTGCCAGCAGTCGCGGGGGCTCCTACGAGCAGTACTTC. Translated, it gives CASSRGGSYEQYF.

The V gene is TRBV29-1, the J gene TRBJ2-7; possibly TRBD1 for D (5 bases). Germline V CDR1 and CDR2: SQVTM, ANQGSEA. The V end lost 6 bases, the J end lost 4 bases, and 16 bases lay between the germline ends. This CDR3 is built from 13 residues. CDR3 DNA: TGCAGCGTCCGAGACAGAAAACAATACGAGCAGTACTTC. This sequence encodes CSVRDRKQYEQYF.

V and J are TRBV4-1 and TRBJ2-5; the match to TRBD1 covers 11 bases. CDR3 length equals 16 residues. The germline V gene has CDR1 MGHRA and CDR2 YSYEKL. V gave up 1 base and J gave up 5 bases; unmatched junction bases: 6. The CDR3 bases are TGCGCCAGCAGCCAAGTGGACAGGGGGCGAAGGGAGACCCAGTACTTC. Amino acids: CASSQVDRGRRETQYF.

This sequence joins TRBV20-1 and TRBJ2-3, with 7 bases fitting TRBD2. Looked up from germline, CDR1 is DFQATT and CDR2 is SNEGSKA (reference sequence). The CDR3 sequence is 15 residues long. With 3 bases clipped from V and 1 base from J, the junction kept 7 bases outside the gene matches. The CDR3 region has the DNA TGCAGTGCTAGTCCCCCTAGCGGCCGCACAGATACGCAGTATTTT. Translated: CSASPPSGRTDTQYF.

The genes are TRBV5-1 and TRBJ2-4; D uncertain. In germline, CDR1 is SGHRS, CDR2 YFSETQ. The CDR3 covers 14 residues. V lost 3 bases and J lost 0, with 7 bases in between. The CDR3 nucleotides read TGCGCCAGCAGCTCAGAGGCAGCCAAAAACATTCAGTACTTC. Translating it yields CASSSEAAKNIQYF.

This clone was detected only once. This chain joins TRBV19 and TRBJ2-7, with 7 bases matching TRBD2. Germline trimming cut 8 bases from V and 4 bases from J; bases unmatched to any gene: 11. The germline V gene encodes CDR1 LNHDA and CDR2 SQIVND (reference sequence). The CDR3 totals 14 residues. CDR3 protein: CASSLAVERYEQYF. The CDR3 DNA sequence: TGTGCCAGTTCCCTAGCGGTAGAGCGGTACGAGCAGTACTTC.

The chain is built from TRBV10-2 and TRBJ1-2; perhaps TRBD1 as D (5 bases). CDR3 length equals 14 residues. Deletions cut 2 bases from V and 8 bases from J, with 15 bases between. Germline V gene data show CDR1 as WSHSY and CDR2 as SAAADI. CDR3 coding DNA: TGCGCCAGCAGTGAGACTGGGGGGGTTACCGGCTACACCTTC. Residues: CASSETGGVTGYTF.

With respect to this clone: Mismatch with germline at one junction end may stem from a read error. This chain uses TRBV19 with TRBJ2-7, with TRBD1 identical over 9 bases. Germline V CDR1 and CDR2: LNHDA, SQIVND (reference sequence). This CDR3 contains 13 residues. In DNA, the CDR3 is TGTACCAGTAGTACCGACAGGGGGAAAGAGCAGTACTTC. Translating it yields CTSSTDRGKEQYF. The full variable domain, its missing parts supplied by reference TRBV19 and TRBJ2-7, is DGGITQSPKYLFRKEGQNVTLSCEQNLNHDAMYWYRQDPGQGLRLIYYSQIVNDFQKGDIAEGYSVSREKKESFPLTVTSAQKNPTAFYLCTSSTDRGKEQYFGPGTRLTVT.

The V gene is TRBV7-8, the J gene TRBJ2-1; 9 bases map to TRBD1. From germline, CDR1 is SGHVS and CDR2 FQNEAQ. With 5 bases clipped from V and 6 bases from J, the junction kept 5 bases outside the gene matches. CDR3 length equals 14 residues. The CDR3 bases are TGTGCCAGCAGCCGAGGGACAGGGATCAATGAGCAGTTCTTC. Translating it yields CASSRGTGINEQFF.

For this clone: Other DNA sequences of this sample code for an identical CDR3. This chain joins TRBV5-1 and TRBJ2-2; 10 bases are shared with TRBD1. The CDR3 spans 15 residues. V lost 3 bases, J lost 2 bases, and 1 base stayed unmatched. Germline CDR1 SGHRS, CDR2 YFSETQ. The CDR3 spells CASSWDRGNTGELFF. As DNA, the CDR3 is TGCGCCAGCAGCTGGGACAGGGGTAACACCGGGGAGCTGTTTTTT.

V is TRBV19 and J is TRBJ1-4; no clear D gene. Germline CDR1 LNHDA, CDR2 SQIVND (reference sequence). The CDR3 spans 14 residues. V gave up 7 bases and J gave up 0 bases, with 9 bases separating them. The CDR3 coding sequence is TGTGCCAGTAAGGAGGCCGCAACTAATGAAAAACTGTTTTTT. Its translation is CASKEAATNEKLFF.

V and J are TRBV7-2 and TRBJ1-3; no clear D. Germline CDR1 is SGHTA and CDR2 is FQGNSA. The CDR3 is made up of 14 amino acids. Trimming removed 3 bases from V and 4 bases from J, with 10 bases in between. CDR3: CASSFRSQGNTIYF. The CDR3 DNA sequence: TGTGCCAGCAGCTTTCGGAGTCAAGGAAACACCATATATTTT.

The chain joins TRBV6-5 to TRBJ1-2, with D tentatively TRBD1 (5 bases). The V gene's germline CDR1 is MNHEY and CDR2 SVGAGI. The CDR3 is 15 amino acids. Trimming left V 4 bases short and J 7 bases short, with 19 bases between. The chain's CDR3 is CASSFPTQGESGYTF. The CDR3 DNA is TGTGCCAGCAGTTTTCCAACCCAGGGTGAAAGTGGCTACACCTTC.

This clone appeared a single time. CDR3 in DNA: TGTGCCAGCAGAGACACCCCCTATGGCTACACCTTC. Its protein product is CASRDTPYGYTF. The chain carries TRBV6-5 and TRBJ1-2; D is ambiguous. The CDR3 consists of 12 residues. Germline loops: CDR1 MNHEY, CDR2 SVGAGI. Trimming pared 6 bases from V and 4 bases from J, leaving 9 bases between.

V usage is TRBV12-3 or TRBV12-4 and J usage is TRBJ2-3, with D perhaps matching TRBD1 or TRBD2 (5 bases each). The CDR3 spans 12 residues. Deletions cut 10 bases from V and 6 bases from J, with 14 bases between. This CDR3 is CATREYEDTQYF. The CDR3 coding sequence is TGTGCCACCAGGGAGTATGAGGATACGCAGTATTTT.

This CDR3 is CASSIRDSQLYEQYF. DNA of the CDR3: TGTGCCAGTAGTATAAGGGACAGCCAGCTCTACGAGCAGTACTTC. The V call is TRBV19, the J call TRBJ2-7; 7 bases line up with TRBD1. Trimming removed 2 bases from V and 3 bases from J; junction bases left unmatched: 7. CDR3 length: 15 residues. The germline CDR1 and CDR2 sequences are LNHDA and SQIVND (reference sequence). Full variable domain (outside the CDR3, taken from reference TRBV19 and TRBJ2-7): DGGITQSPKYLFRKEGQNVTLSCEQNLNHDAMYWYRQDPGQGLRLIYYSQIVNDFQKGDIAEGYSVSREKKESFPLTVTSAQKNPTAFYLCASSIRDSQLYEQYFGPGTRLTVT.

In this sample, this clone turned up a few times. The V gene is TRBV3-1 (or the pseudogene TRBV3-2), the J gene TRBJ2-1; 9 positions match TRBD2. Germline V lookup: CDR1 LGHDT, CDR2 YNNKEL (reference sequence). CDR3 length: 15 residues. The trim removed 5 bases at V and 9 bases at J, leaving 11 bases unmatched. This chain's CDR3 is CASSSGTSSIGEQFF. Written as DNA, the CDR3 is TGTGCCAGCAGCTCCGGGACTAGCTCCATTGGTGAGCAGTTCTTC.

The chain links TRBV7-2 to TRBJ1-2; D perhaps matches TRBD1 (5 bases). Trimming removed 5 bases at V and 7 bases at J, with 14 bases between. The CDR3 has 13 amino acids. Per the germline V gene, CDR1 is SGHTA and CDR2 is FQGNSA. The CDR3 is CASSGFREGGYTF. The CDR3 nucleotides are TGTGCCAGCAGCGGATTCAGGGAAGGTGGCTACACCTTC.

The chain has TRBV19 and TRBJ1-3; 10 bases match TRBD1. This CDR3 has 16 amino acids. J gave up 4 bases and V 3 bases, and 6 bases lay outside the gene matches. Germline CDR1 reads LNHDA; CDR2 reads SQIVND (reference sequence). The CDR3 nucleotides read TGTGCCAGTAGTATTAGGGACAGGGGACCCGGAAACACCATATATTTT. As protein: CASSIRDRGPGNTIYF.